This T cell receptor (beta chain) was sequenced in a study of blood T cell repertoires in COVID-19. Study-wide context: Material from acute and convalescent COVID-19 was sourced from the United States, Italy and Spain.

Assay used: immunoSEQ multiplex PCR; TCRdb lists only in-frame clones, some missing. The sample shows 40,000 or so clones, about 91% of them seen only once. CDR3 size: 15 residues. The V and J ends lost 4 bases and 3 bases respectively, with 16 bases between them. Germline assignment: CDR1 LGHDT and CDR2 YNNKEL (reference sequence). What was sequenced was peripheral blood. The source is a woman aged 25 to 39 in a cohort sampled during active COVID-19. The rearrangement uses TRBV3-1 (or the pseudogene TRBV3-2) and TRBJ2-7, with TRBD1 as a possible D gene (8 bases). CDR3 protein: CASSRPGGGGYEQYF. Written as DNA, the CDR3 is TGTGCCAGCAGCCGCCCAGGGGGCGGGGGCTACGAGCAGTACTTC.